This passage covers 2 T cell receptor beta chains from one sample sequenced in a study of blood T cell repertoires in COVID-19. Sequenced by immunoSEQ multiplex PCR; TCRdb stores in-frame clones only, minus some. The table records tens of thousands of clones, 75% to 85% of them present only once. The source material was peripheral blood. These receptors were collected from a woman between 70 and 85 years old with acute or convalescent COVID-19.

The sample holds a few counts of this clone. V is TRBV4-2 and J is TRBJ1-6; no definite D call. This CDR3 region has 13 residues. Germline V gene lookup returns CDR1 LGHNA and CDR2 YNFKEQ. V lost 6 bases, J lost 8 bases, and 11 bases lay in between. The CDR3 spells CASRASGDSPLHF. Here the CDR3 DNA reads TGTGCCAGCAGAGCCAGTGGAGATTCACCCCTCCACTTT.

The CDR3 is CASSASVTGELFF. The DNA for the CDR3 is TGTGCCAGCAGCGCTAGCGTCACCGGGGAGCTGTTTTTT. The rearrangement links TRBV9 to TRBJ2-2; possible D gene TRBD2, 6 bases. V lost 3 bases and J lost 4, with 7 bases in between. The germline gives CDR1 SGDLS, CDR2 YYNGEE. CDR3 size: 13 residues.